Shown below are 21 T cell receptor beta chains from a single sample sequenced in a study of response to subunit inactivated influenza vaccine (dated by TCRdb to 2016 to 2018). Receptor amplification or capture employed RT-PCR. Data came from an Illumina HiSeq 2500. TCRdb reprocessing: public reads trimmed at Q25 with fastp, clones called with MiXCR, in-frame beta chains kept. One record per CDR3 amino acid sequence lists the most common genes and DNA. The sample data list over 300,000 distinct CDR3 sequences, and roughly 22% of these were observed just once. The ten top clones hold about 9.4% of the sample. This material consisted of PBMCs from blood, taken about 20 months after vaccination. The receptors come from a man aged 50-75 years who received an inactivated influenza vaccine. Donor details come from another sample of the same person, matched by shared clones.

A note on this clonotype: The junction and the germline gene differ at one end; a read error may be behind it. The chain employs TRBV2 and TRBJ1-4; D gene ambiguous. This CDR3 is 11 amino acids long. Germline CDR1 and CDR2: SNHLY and FYNNEI. The CDR3 loop is CGSSPNEKLFF. DNA of the CDR3: TGTGGCAGCAGCCCGAATGAAAAACTGTTTTTT.

This clonotype was seen only a few times. CDR3 nucleotide sequence: TGCAGCGTTCGTCGGGCTGGGGATGAAAAACTGTTTTTT. It is translated as CSVRRAGDEKLFF. The V gene is TRBV29-1, the J gene TRBJ1-4; no definite D call. The CDR3 is 13 residues long. In germline, CDR1 is SQVTM, CDR2 ANQGSEA. V lost 5 bases to trimming and J lost 6 bases, with 13 bases between them.

In this sample, this clonotype turned up a few times. The CDR3 DNA is TGCGCCAGCAGCCAAGAAGGGGTAGGGGCCTACGAGCAGTACTTC. It is translated as CASSQEGVGAYEQYF. This rearrangement joins TRBV4-3 to TRBJ2-7; D is perhaps TRBD1 (5 bases). Germline V lookup: CDR1 LGHNA, CDR2 YSLEER. CDR3 length: 15 amino acids. Trimming removed 0 bases from V and 2 bases from J, with 11 bases in between.

This clonotype was seen more than once but under ten times. The J gene is TRBJ2-1, the V gene TRBV11-2; 8 positions agree with TRBD2. CDR1 and CDR2 (germline): SGHAT, FQNNGV. V lost 0 bases to trimming and J lost 0 bases; unmatched junction nucleotides: 10. The CDR3 extends over 19 amino acids. The CDR3 protein is CASSLERLGSGVSYNEQFF. The CDR3 coding sequence is TGTGCCAGCAGCTTAGAGCGGTTGGGTAGCGGGGTCTCCTACAATGAGCAGTTCTTC.

This rearrangement joins TRBV7-9 to TRBJ1-2; D uncertain. This CDR3 is built from 13 residues. V gave up 0 bases and J gave up 6 bases, with 8 bases separating them. Germline lookup yields CDR1 SEHNR and CDR2 FQNEAQ (reference sequence). In DNA form, the CDR3 reads TGTGCCAGCAGCTTAGCACAGCCAGATGGCTACACCTTC. Translation: CASSLAQPDGYTF. Filled out from reference TRBV7-9 and TRBJ1-2, the complete variable domain reads DTGVSQNPRHKITKRGQNVTFRCDPISEHNRLYWYRQTLGQGPEFLTYFQNEAQLEKSRLLSDRFSAERPKGSFSTLEIQRTEQGDSAMYLCASSLAQPDGYTFGSGTRLTVV.

The chain is built from TRBV6-1 and TRBJ2-5, with a possible D match to TRBD2 (6 bases). The CDR3 contains 13 residues. Trimming removed 4 bases from V and 1 base from J, with 7 bases in between. Germline V lookup: CDR1 MNHNS, CDR2 SASEGT. The CDR3 reads CASSVGGQETQYF. The CDR3 region has the DNA TGTGCCAGCAGTGTGGGAGGCCAAGAGACCCAGTACTTC.

This clonotype was observed a few times. The chain is built from TRBV7-6 and TRBJ2-1; no definite D call. Trimming removed 0 bases at V and 5 bases at J, with 2 bases between. Germline CDR1 SGHVS, CDR2 FNYEAQ. There are 12 residues in the CDR3. CDR3 coding DNA: TGTGCCAGCAGCTTAGCACACAATGAGCAGTTCTTC. It specifies CASSLAHNEQFF.

This sequence joins TRBV10-3 and TRBJ2-7; 9 bases fit TRBD1. Germline V CDR1 and CDR2: ENHRY, SYGVKD. The CDR3 runs 14 residues. V lost 4 bases, J lost 1 base, and 2 bases stayed unmatched. The CDR3 protein is CAISGDRASYEQYF. The CDR3 DNA is TGTGCCATCAGTGGGGACAGGGCGTCCTACGAGCAGTACTTC.

This clonotype was seen repeatedly, ten times or more. The V gene is TRBV6-1, the J gene TRBJ1-3; 7 positions match TRBD1. Looked up from germline, CDR1 is MNHNS and CDR2 is SASEGT. After removal of 6 bases from V and 0 bases from J, the junction contained 11 bases not matched to a gene. The CDR3 runs 17 residues. Written as DNA, the CDR3 is TGTGCCAGCAGCTTCAGACTACAGGGGATCTCTGGAAACACCATATATTTT. It is translated as CASSFRLQGISGNTIYF.

Concerning this clonotype itself: Its ends do not fully match the called genes, so a read error is possible. The chain uses TRBV11-2 and TRBJ1-3, with 7 bases that match TRBD1. The germline gives CDR1 SGHAT, CDR2 FQNNGV. The length of the CDR3 is 16 residues. The DNA for the CDR3 is TGTGCCAGCAGCCGCCGACAGGGAACCCCTGGGAACACCATATATTTT. Protein product: CASSRRQGTPGNTIYF. The full variable domain, rest sourced from reference TRBV11-2 and TRBJ1-3, is EAGVAQSPRYKIIEKRQSVAFWCNPISGHATLYWYQQILGQGPKLLIQFQNNGVVDDSQLPKDRFSAERLKGVDSTLKIQPAKLEDSAVYLCASSRRQGTPGNTIYFGEGSWLTVV.

This chain joins TRBV20-1 and TRBJ1-5, with D possibly TRBD1 on 5 matching bases. CDR1 and CDR2 from the germline V gene are DFQATT and SNEGSKA (reference sequence). V was shortened by 5 bases and J by 1 base, with 12 bases between the two germline ends. The CDR3 is made up of 14 amino acids. The CDR3 loop is CSAGRWDSNQPQHF. The CDR3, as DNA: TGCAGTGCTGGACGCTGGGACAGCAATCAGCCCCAGCATTTT.

This chain links TRBV5-1 with TRBJ2-3; 7 bases agree with TRBD2. The CDR3 runs to 14 residues. The V gene's germline CDR1 is SGHRS and CDR2 YFSETQ. The trim removed 6 bases at V and 2 bases at J, leaving 6 bases unmatched. The CDR3 protein is CASIPAGDTDTQYF. Written as DNA, the CDR3 is TGCGCCAGCATCCCTGCGGGAGACACAGATACGCAGTATTTT. The full variable domain, in which reference TRBV5-1 and TRBJ2-3 provide the parts outside the CDR3, is KAGVTQTPRYLIKTRGQQVTLSCSPISGHRSVSWYQQTPGQGLQFLFEYFSETQRNKGNFPGRFSGRQFSNSRSEMNVSTLELGDSALYLCASIPAGDTDTQYFGPGTRLTVL.

The CDR3 loop is CSVDLGAGTEAFF. CDR3 DNA sequence: TGCAGCGTTGACTTGGGGGCGGGCACTGAAGCTTTCTTT. J is TRBJ1-1 and V is TRBV29-1, with D possibly TRBD1 on 6 matching bases. CDR1 SQVTM and CDR2 ANQGSEA come from the germline V gene. Trimming removed 3 bases at V and 4 bases at J, with 12 bases between. There are 13 residues in the CDR3.

This clonotype was recorded a few times. The J gene is TRBJ2-5, the V gene TRBV12-3 or TRBV12-4; D is undetermined. The CDR3 totals 19 residues. Trimming stripped 5 bases from V and 5 bases from J, with 30 bases between. CDR3 sequence (DNA): TGTGCCAGCAGTCCGAGCCAGCCCCAAAGCAGGTCGATAATTGAGACCCAGTACTTC. It codes for CASSPSQPQSRSIIETQYF.

This clonotype was recorded many times. The chain has TRBV5-1 and TRBJ1-1; no firm D call. Germline assignment: CDR1 SGHRS and CDR2 YFSETQ. Between the trimmed V and J ends, which lost 4 bases and 4 bases, there was a span of 14 bases. CDR3 length equals 14 residues. CDR3 loop: CASSDAGPGTEAFF. The CDR3 DNA reads as TGCGCCAGCAGCGATGCTGGGCCTGGCACTGAAGCTTTCTTT.

The V and J genes are TRBV20-1 and TRBJ1-1; D not resolved. V was clipped by 0 bases and J by 0 bases, with 11 bases between them. The germline V gene encodes CDR1 DFQATT and CDR2 SNEGSKA (reference sequence). The length of the CDR3 is 15 residues. CDR3 DNA: TGCAGTGCTAGAGAAAGAGGTGGTATGAACACTGAAGCTTTCTTT. It codes for CSARERGGMNTEAFF.

The rearrangement links TRBV9 to TRBJ1-1; no clear D. CDR3 length: 15 residues. V was pared by 0 bases and J by 4 bases, with 13 bases between. Germline V gene data show CDR1 as SGDLS and CDR2 as YYNGEE. The CDR3 loop is CASSVGSWGGTEAFF. The DNA of the CDR3 is TGTGCCAGCAGCGTAGGGTCCTGGGGTGGCACTGAAGCTTTCTTT.

This clonotype was observed a handful of times. The V and J genes are TRBV7-6 and TRBJ1-2; D is uncertain. The CDR3 has 12 amino acids. With 4 bases removed from V and 2 bases from J, the gap between germline ends came to 5 bases. Germline V gene lookup returns CDR1 SGHVS and CDR2 FNYEAQ. CDR3: CASSSFNYGYTF. The DNA for the CDR3 is TGTGCCAGCAGCTCCTTCAACTATGGCTACACCTTC.

This clonotype showed up many times. V gene TRBV6-2 or TRBV6-3 combines with J gene TRBJ1-5, with 7 bases fitting TRBD1. The V and J ends lost 5 bases and 0 bases, in that order; junction bases with no gene match: 4. CDR3 length: 15 amino acids. The germline CDR1 and CDR2 sequences are MNHEY and SVGEGT. CDR3 nucleotide sequence: TGTGCCAGCAGTCCCGGGACAGATAGCAATCAGCCCCAGCATTTT. This gives the protein CASSPGTDSNQPQHF.

V is TRBV5-1 and J is TRBJ2-2, with TRBD2 as a possible D gene (6 bases). CDR3 length: 16 residues. In germline, CDR1 is SGHRS, CDR2 YFSETQ. Trimming removed 4 bases from V and 5 bases from J, with 18 bases in between. The CDR3 DNA reads TGCGCCAGCAGCCCCACGGGGTCGCGGGGAACCGGGGAGCTGTTTTTT. Translating it yields CASSPTGSRGTGELFF.

This clonotype was detected a few times. The V gene is TRBV27, the J gene TRBJ1-1, with no clear D. The CDR3 contains 13 residues. In germline, CDR1 is MNHEY, CDR2 SMNVEV (reference sequence). V dropped 0 bases and J dropped 13 bases, with 15 bases sitting between them. Written as DNA, the CDR3 is TGTGCCAGCAGTTTATCGGGTAGTGGAGCGAGTTTCTTT. It encodes CASSLSGSGASFF.